The 14 T cell receptor beta chains below were found in one sample sequenced in a study of post-analysis software for immune sequencing data. General study results and limits: Roughly 5 TRBV segments occurring more often in patients than controls included TRBV5-6, TRBV5-1 and TRBV20-1.

No antigen is known for these receptors. Built from TCR beta cDNA, the libraries had unique molecular identifiers in them. TCRdb reanalysed the PCR reads using MiXCR and keeps one entry per CDR3 protein. The repertoire includes roughly 730,000 distinct CDR3 sequences, just under 30% of them detected once, and roughly 0.53% sits in the top ten. The specimen was blood. These receptor sequences come from a girl aged 10 to 17 with multiple sclerosis.

This clonotype was seen a few times. The J gene is TRBJ2-7, the V gene TRBV28, with D tentatively TRBD1 or TRBD2 (5 bases each). The V end lost 6 bases, the J end lost 5 bases, and 20 bases lay between the germline ends. Germline assignment: CDR1 MDHEN and CDR2 SYDVKM. The CDR3 totals 15 residues. The CDR3 DNA sequence: TGTGCCAGCAGCCGGCCGGGACCCGGCAGCGACGAGCAGTACTTC. Translating gives CASSRPGPGSDEQYF. The whole variable domain, filled in from reference TRBV28 and TRBJ2-7, reads DVKVTQSSRYLVKRTGEKVFLECVQDMDHENMFWYRQDPGLGLRLIYFSYDVKMKEKGDIPEGYSVSREKKERFSLILESASTNQTSMYLCASSRPGPGSDEQYFGPGTRLTVT.

This clonotype was observed at least ten times. The rearrangement links TRBV6-4 to TRBJ2-3; D is ambiguous. V lost 3 bases and J 4 bases, leaving 8 bases between the germline ends. This CDR3 has 13 residues. Germline values: CDR1 MRHNA, CDR2 SNTAGT. CDR3 DNA sequence: TGTGCCAGCAGTGATAGTCCTTCAGATACGCAGTATTTT. Protein product: CASSDSPSDTQYF.

This chain links TRBV10-3 with TRBJ2-4; D may match TRBD1 or TRBD2 (5 bases each). The last part of the DNA fits TRBJ2-7 better; the J call may be wrong. Germline V gene sequence: CDR1 ENHRY, CDR2 SYGVKD. The CDR3 totals 13 residues. The DNA of the CDR3 is TGTGCCATCAGTGAGTCGGGGGTATACGAGCAGTACTTC. This codes for CAISESGVYEQYF.

The chain joins TRBV7-2 to TRBJ1-1; 7 bases line up with TRBD1. This CDR3 region has 15 residues. Germline V gives CDR1 SGHTA, CDR2 FQGNSA. With V trimmed by 5 bases and J by 1 base, 7 bases remained unmatched. The DNA for the CDR3 is TGTGCCAGCAGCCCATCAGGGGGGGCGAACACTGAAGCTTTCTTT. It yields the protein CASSPSGGANTEAFF.

This chain connects TRBV7-2 to TRBJ2-5; D possibly corresponds to TRBD2 (5 bases). The CDR3 length is 16 residues. CDR1 is SGHTA and CDR2 is FQGNSA in the germline V gene. Between the trimmed V and J ends, which lost 0 bases and 2 bases, there was a span of 13 bases. CDR3 in amino acids: CASSLAVGLPQETQYF. The CDR3 DNA reads as TGTGCCAGCAGCTTAGCGGTCGGACTCCCTCAAGAGACCCAGTACTTC.

This clonotype showed up just a few times. This chain links TRBV20-1 with TRBJ2-1; 9 bases map to TRBD2. CDR3 length equals 15 residues. The J segment lost 1 base and the V segment lost 3 bases, leaving 4 bases of the junction unmatched. CDR1 and CDR2 from the germline V gene are DFQATT and SNEGSKA (reference sequence). CDR3 residues: CSASFGLASYNEQFF. As DNA, the CDR3 is TGCAGTGCTAGTTTCGGACTAGCGTCCTACAATGAGCAGTTCTTC.

The rearrangement links TRBV20-1 to TRBJ2-3; 12 nucleotides match TRBD2. The CDR3 totals 16 residues. CDR1 is DFQATT, CDR2 SNEGSKA, per germline (reference sequence). V trimming: 4 bases; J trimming: 4 bases; junction bases outside the gene matches: 9. CDR3 sequence (DNA): TGCAGTGCTAAGGTCGCTAGCGGGGGGGCCCCAGATACGCAGTATTTT. Translated, it gives CSAKVASGGAPDTQYF.

The chain is built from TRBV28 and TRBJ1-1; no clear D. Trimming removed 3 bases at V and 8 bases at J, with 10 bases between. CDR3 length: 12 residues. The V gene's germline CDR1 is MDHEN and CDR2 SYDVKM. CDR3 region: CASSLATLEAFF. Written as DNA, the CDR3 is TGTGCCAGCAGTTTGGCTACGTTAGAAGCTTTCTTT.

This clonotype has just a few counts. The chain has TRBV4-3 and TRBJ2-3; D unresolved. V was clipped by 0 bases and J by 10 bases, with 14 bases between them. In germline, CDR1 is LGHNA, CDR2 YSLEER. The CDR3 consists of 14 residues. The CDR3 bases are TGCGCCAGCAGCCAAGATCTGCGGATTCGGGCGCAGTATTTT. Protein sequence: CASSQDLRIRAQYF.

This clonotype was seen at least ten times. CDR3 amino acids: CSVLRGAGPEAPNEQYF. CDR3 bases: TGCAGCGTTTTGCGGGGTGCGGGGCCCGAGGCCCCGAACGAGCAGTACTTC. The chain is built from TRBV29-1 and TRBJ2-7; perhaps TRBD2 as D (6 bases). The CDR3 totals 17 residues. Germline CDR1 is SQVTM and CDR2 is ANQGSEA. The V end was cut by 5 bases, the J end by 5 bases, with 28 bases between.

DNA for the CDR3: TGTGCCAGCAGCCCCAGGGCCCTAGGGGGAGGGCCTTACAATGAGCAGTTCTTC. It specifies CASSPRALGGGPYNEQFF. The rearrangement uses TRBV7-8 and TRBJ2-1; possible D gene TRBD2, 7 bases. The CDR3 extends over 18 amino acids. With 5 bases removed from V and 4 bases from J, the gap between germline ends came to 24 bases. Germline V gene lookup returns CDR1 SGHVS and CDR2 FQNEAQ.

V gene TRBV3-1 combines with J gene TRBJ2-5; D gene unclear. CDR1 and CDR2 (germline): LGHDT, YNNKEL (reference sequence). V lost 1 base and J 5 bases, leaving 14 bases between the germline ends. The CDR3 has 15 residues. CDR3 sequence reads: CASSQGTSGWETQYF. The CDR3, as DNA: TGTGCCAGCAGCCAAGGGACCTCCGGATGGGAGACCCAGTACTTC.

The chain employs TRBV20-1 and TRBJ2-7; 7 bases fit TRBD2. This CDR3 is built from 15 residues. Germline V gene lookup returns CDR1 DFQATT and CDR2 SNEGSKA (reference sequence). V was clipped by 3 bases and J by 0 bases; unmatched bases: 8. CDR3 nucleotides: TGCAGTGCTAGGGGGGGTAGCGGGTCCTCCTACGAGCAGTACTTC. This sequence encodes CSARGGSGSSYEQYF.

A remark on this clonotype: A read error may explain this, as a much larger clone is one base away. V and J are TRBV29-1 and TRBJ1-2; TRBD1 aligns across 7 bases. After removal of 7 bases from V and 2 bases from J, the junction contained 13 bases not matched to a gene. CDR1 and CDR2 (germline): SQVTM, ANQGSEA. This CDR3 contains 15 residues. The CDR3 region is CSASRRLDRNYGYTF. The CDR3 DNA reads as TGCAGCGCTTCTCGAAGGCTGGACAGGAACTATGGCTACACCTTC.